The sequence of this TCR beta chain was determined in a study of graft-versus-host responses after intestinal transplantation. About the study: Isolated intestinal, liver-intestinal, or multivisceral transplants were what recipients had. The recipients all started with anti-thymocyte globulin induction and then took tacrolimus and steroids for about 3 years.

The data were produced by immunoSEQ multiplex PCR, yet TCRdb's version contains in-frame clones alone and is incomplete. This sample has about 19,000 clones, with around 72% found just once. About this clone itself: Its antigen remains unidentified.

Intraepithelial and lamina propria lymphocytes were isolated from graft specimens. Study outcomes and limitations: The recipient marrow held GvH clones, and some of them showed up first in ileum or blood. An association linked early post-transplant HvG declines with peak circulating GvH clone levels.

This CDR3 comprises 13 residues. Germline trimming cut 10 bases from V and 3 bases from J; bases unmatched to any gene: 6. Germline loops: CDR1 ENHRY, CDR2 SYGVKD. The receptor comes from a human patient who received an intestinal transplant, so some T cells may come from the graft donor. This chain links TRBV10-3 with TRBJ2-1, with 7 bases aligning to TRBD1. The sample here was ileum tissue, taken around 20 days after intestinal transplant. The CDR3 region is CANYWDSYNEQFF. DNA for the CDR3: TGTGCCAACTACTGGGACAGCTACAATGAGCAGTTCTTC.